These 13 T cell receptor beta chains originate from one sample sequenced in a study of shared clonotypes between healthy human individuals (dated by TCRdb to 2019 to 2021). The protocol used for the library was the immunoSEQ multiplex PCR assay. TCRdb holds this immuneACCESS table with in-frame rearrangements only. Some clones are missing; in checked studies, unresolved V genes explain under half, and the rest has no known cause. This sample lists roughly 2.5 million clones; around 94% were detected once. Under 0.15% of the sample belongs to the ten largest clones. Sequencing was carried out using naive CD4+ T cells sorted from blood. In the paper's terms, the cell subset or site label means: CD45RA+ positively selected. The receptors come from a man aged 18 to 29 in good health.

The chain uses TRBV18 and TRBJ2-5; D is unresolved. The CDR3 has 15 amino acids. Trimming pared 0 bases from V and 1 base from J, leaving 9 bases between. Germline CDR1 and CDR2: KGHSH and LQKENI. The CDR3, as DNA: TGTGCCAGCTCACCACCCGTGCGGACCCAAGAGACCCAGTACTTC. It codes for CASSPPVRTQETQYF. The full variable domain, its missing parts supplied by reference TRBV18 and TRBJ2-5, is NAGVMQNPRHLVRRRGQEARLRCSPMKGHSHVYWYRQLPEEGLKFMVYLQKENIIDESGMPKERFSAEFPKEGPSILRIQQVVRGDSAAYFCASSPPVRTQETQYFGPGTRLLVL.

The V gene is TRBV16, the J gene TRBJ1-1, with no clear D. The CDR3 contains 12 residues. Germline lookup yields CDR1 KGHSY and CDR2 FQNENV. V dropped 2 bases and J dropped 7 bases, with 8 bases sitting between them. The CDR3 loop reads CASSQNFGEAFF. CDR3 in DNA: TGTGCCAGCAGCCAAAACTTCGGTGAAGCTTTCTTT. Drawing the rest from reference TRBV16 and TRBJ1-1, the complete variable domain is GEEVAQTPKHLVRGEGQKAKLYCAPIKGHSYVFWYQQVLKNEFKFLISFQNENVFDETGMPKERFSAKCLPNSPCSLEIQATKLEDSAVYFCASSQNFGEAFFGQGTRLTVV.

Comments on this clone: Other DNA sequences of this sample code for an identical CDR3. The chain recombines TRBV9 with TRBJ1-1; D is unclear. With 4 bases removed from V and 0 bases from J, the gap between germline ends came to 7 bases. This CDR3 is built from 13 residues. Germline assignment: CDR1 SGDLS and CDR2 YYNGEE. The CDR3 loop reads CASSPGLNTEAFF. The CDR3 DNA reads as TGTGCCAGCAGCCCGGGGTTGAACACTGAAGCTTTCTTT.

The V gene is TRBV5-1, the J gene TRBJ2-5; the D call may be TRBD1 or TRBD2 (5 bases each). Germline CDR1 SGHRS, CDR2 YFSETQ. The CDR3 covers 15 residues. Trimming left V 3 bases short and J 2 bases short, with 14 bases between. The CDR3 DNA reads as TGCGCCAGCAGCTCCCCCCGGGGCCTGCAAGAGACCCAGTACTTC. Protein: CASSSPRGLQETQYF.

The chain combines TRBV7-9 with TRBJ2-2, with D possibly being TRBD1 or TRBD2 (5 bases each). V lost 7 bases and J lost 4, with 16 bases in between. CDR3 length equals 15 residues. Germline V gene data show CDR1 as SEHNR and CDR2 as FQNEAQ (reference sequence). CDR3 sequence reads: CASNPTGTGTGELFF. The CDR3 DNA reads TGTGCCAGCAACCCGACGGGGACGGGCACCGGGGAGCTGTTTTTT.

The chain carries TRBV6-6 and TRBJ1-1; no reliable D call. This CDR3 spans 13 amino acids. V shed 2 bases and J shed 3 bases, with 7 bases lying between them. From germline, CDR1 is MNHNY and CDR2 SVGAGI (reference sequence). CDR3 in amino acids: CASSYTQDTEAFF. CDR3 in DNA: TGTGCCAGCAGTTACACTCAAGACACTGAAGCTTTCTTT.

The table lists this clone with a count of one. This rearrangement joins TRBV5-4 to TRBJ1-2; tentatively, D is TRBD1 (5 bases). CDR3 length: 15 amino acids. Germline V gene sequence: CDR1 SGHNT, CDR2 YYREEE (reference sequence). Trimming took off 5 bases at V and 3 bases at J, with 17 bases between the two ends. CDR3 region: CASSLRGVQDYGYTF. The CDR3 DNA is TGTGCCAGCAGTCTAAGGGGAGTTCAAGACTATGGCTACACCTTC.

The chain uses TRBV28 and TRBJ2-7, with D hard to call. Germline V CDR1 and CDR2: MDHEN, SYDVKM. Trimming removed 3 bases at V and 1 base at J, with 16 bases between. The CDR3 sequence is 16 residues long. CDR3 in DNA: TGTGCCAGCAGTTTTAGGGTGACTTCCCCTTCCTACGAGCAGTACTTC. Amino acids: CASSFRVTSPSYEQYF.

In the case of this clone: Additional DNA sequences in this sample encode the identical CDR3. The chain employs TRBV11-3 and TRBJ2-2; D is undetermined. The CDR3 runs 12 residues. The germline V gene encodes CDR1 SGHNT and CDR2 YENEEA. Trimming shortened V by 5 bases and J by 5 bases, and 6 bases separated the two germline ends. The DNA of the CDR3 is TGTGCCAGCAGCCCGTATACCGGGGAGCTGTTTTTT. Its translation is CASSPYTGELFF. The full variable domain, completed using reference TRBV11-3 and TRBJ2-2, is EAGVVQSPRYKIIEKKQPVAFWCNPISGHNTLYWYLQNLGQGPELLIRYENEEAVDDSQLPKDRFSAERLKGVDSTLKIQPAELGDSAVYLCASSPYTGELFFGEGSRLTVL.

This rearrangement joins TRBV6-5 to TRBJ2-1; 11 positions match TRBD2. Germline trimming cut 4 bases from V and 0 bases from J; bases unmatched to any gene: 2. The CDR3 length is 16 residues. Looked up from germline, CDR1 is MNHEY and CDR2 is SVGAGI. The CDR3 region has the DNA TGTGCCAGCAGTTTAGCGGGAGGGAGCTCCTACAATGAGCAGTTCTTC. This sequence encodes CASSLAGGSSYNEQFF.

This clone was recorded once. The V call is TRBV6-1, the J call TRBJ1-6; D unclear. The CDR3 has 13 amino acids. CDR1 MNHNS and CDR2 SASEGT come from the germline V gene. The V end was cut by 3 bases, the J end by 10 bases, with 10 bases between. The CDR3 loop reads CASSEGRGSPLHF. The DNA for the CDR3 is TGTGCCAGCAGTGAGGGCCGAGGGTCACCCCTCCACTTT.

V gene TRBV19 combines with J gene TRBJ1-3; 12 nucleotides line up with TRBD1. Germline values: CDR1 LNHDA, CDR2 SQIVND (reference sequence). V was pared by 5 bases and J by 3 bases, with 8 bases of the junction left unmatched. This CDR3 comprises 17 residues. CDR3 nucleotide sequence: TGTGCCAGTAGTCCGATGGGGACAGGGGGCTATGGAAACACCATATATTTT. Translating it yields CASSPMGTGGYGNTIYF.

This rearrangement joins TRBV5-1 to TRBJ2-3; D gene ambiguous. Germline CDR1 and CDR2: SGHRS and YFSETQ. This CDR3 has 14 amino acids. Between the trimmed V and J ends, which lost 6 bases and 4 bases, there was a span of 15 bases. The CDR3 sequence is CASKGSWGSDTQYF. CDR3 DNA sequence: TGCGCCAGCAAAGGCTCCTGGGGTTCAGATACGCAGTATTTT.